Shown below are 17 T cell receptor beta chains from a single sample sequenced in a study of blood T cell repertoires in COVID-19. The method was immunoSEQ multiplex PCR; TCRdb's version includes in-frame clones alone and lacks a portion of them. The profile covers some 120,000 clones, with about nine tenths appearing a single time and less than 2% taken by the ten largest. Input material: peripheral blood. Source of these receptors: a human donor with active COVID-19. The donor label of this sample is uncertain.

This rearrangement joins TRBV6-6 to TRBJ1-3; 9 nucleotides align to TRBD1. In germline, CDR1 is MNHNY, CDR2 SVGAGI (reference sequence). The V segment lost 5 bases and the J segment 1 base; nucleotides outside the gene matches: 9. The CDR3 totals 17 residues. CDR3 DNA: TGTGCCAGCAGTCCAGCGGGACAGGGAAGGTCTGGAAACACCATATATTTT. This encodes CASSPAGQGRSGNTIYF.

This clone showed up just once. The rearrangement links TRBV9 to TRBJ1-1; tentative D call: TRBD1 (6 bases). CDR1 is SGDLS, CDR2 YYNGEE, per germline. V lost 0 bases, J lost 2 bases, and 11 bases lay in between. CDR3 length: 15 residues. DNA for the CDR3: TGTGCCAGCAGCGTAGGTCAGGGGTCAAACACTGAAGCTTTCTTT. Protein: CASSVGQGSNTEAFF.

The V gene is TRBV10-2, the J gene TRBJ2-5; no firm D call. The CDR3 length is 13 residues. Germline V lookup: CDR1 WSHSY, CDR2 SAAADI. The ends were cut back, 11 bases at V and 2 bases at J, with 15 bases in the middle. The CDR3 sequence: CASAGSAQETQYF. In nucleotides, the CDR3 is TGCGCCTCTGCCGGGTCGGCACAAGAGACCCAGTACTTC.

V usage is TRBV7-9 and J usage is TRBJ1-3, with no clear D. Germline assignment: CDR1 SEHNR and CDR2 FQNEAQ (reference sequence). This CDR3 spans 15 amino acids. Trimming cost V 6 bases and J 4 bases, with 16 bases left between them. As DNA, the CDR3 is TGTGCCAGCAGGCACCTCCCTCCCTACGGAAACACCATATATTTT. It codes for CASRHLPPYGNTIYF. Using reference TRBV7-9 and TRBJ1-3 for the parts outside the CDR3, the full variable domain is DTGVSQNPRHKITKRGQNVTFRCDPISEHNRLYWYRQTLGQGPEFLTYFQNEAQLEKSRLLSDRFSAERPKGSFSTLEIQRTEQGDSAMYLCASRHLPPYGNTIYFGEGSWLTVV.

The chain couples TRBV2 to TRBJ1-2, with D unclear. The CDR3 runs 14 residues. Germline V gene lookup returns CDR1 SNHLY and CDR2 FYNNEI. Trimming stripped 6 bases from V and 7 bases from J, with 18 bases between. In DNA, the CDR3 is TGTGCCAGCAGGGGGTCCATCGGGAATCTTGGCTACACCTTC. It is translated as CASRGSIGNLGYTF.

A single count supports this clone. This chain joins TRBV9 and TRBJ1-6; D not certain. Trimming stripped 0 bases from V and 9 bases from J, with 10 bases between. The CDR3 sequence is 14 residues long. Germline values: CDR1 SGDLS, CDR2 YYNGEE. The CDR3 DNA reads TGTGCCAGCAGCGTAGTAGACTCCCCTTCACCCCTCCACTTT. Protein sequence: CASSVVDSPSPLHF.

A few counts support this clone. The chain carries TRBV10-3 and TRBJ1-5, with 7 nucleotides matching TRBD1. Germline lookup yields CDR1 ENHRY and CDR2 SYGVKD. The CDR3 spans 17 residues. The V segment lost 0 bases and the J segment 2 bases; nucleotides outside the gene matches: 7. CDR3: CAISESIGGLGNQPQHF. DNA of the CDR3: TGTGCCATCAGTGAGTCGATAGGGGGCCTCGGCAATCAGCCCCAGCATTTT.

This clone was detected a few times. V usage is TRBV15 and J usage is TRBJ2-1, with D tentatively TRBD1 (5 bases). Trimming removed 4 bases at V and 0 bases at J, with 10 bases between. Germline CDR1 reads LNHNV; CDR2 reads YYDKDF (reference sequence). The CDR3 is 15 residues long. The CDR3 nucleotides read TGTGCCACCAGCAAGGGAAGGGGCTCCTACAATGAGCAGTTCTTC. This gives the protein CATSKGRGSYNEQFF.

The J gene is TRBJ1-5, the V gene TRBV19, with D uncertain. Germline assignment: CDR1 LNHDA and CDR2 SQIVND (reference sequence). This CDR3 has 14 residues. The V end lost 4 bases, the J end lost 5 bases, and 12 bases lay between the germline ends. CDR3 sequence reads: CASSTPLGDQPQHF. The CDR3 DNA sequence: TGTGCCAGTAGTACCCCACTGGGCGATCAGCCCCAGCATTTT.

In DNA form, the CDR3 reads TGTGCCAGTAGTACCCGGACAGGGCTTATCCCGCCGAACACCGGGGAGCTGTTTTTT. Translation: CASSTRTGLIPPNTGELFF. This chain joins TRBV19 and TRBJ2-2; 8 nucleotides align to TRBD1. This CDR3 is built from 19 residues. CDR1 LNHDA and CDR2 SQIVND come from the germline V gene (reference sequence). V trimming: 4 bases; J trimming: 0 bases; junction bases outside the gene matches: 13.

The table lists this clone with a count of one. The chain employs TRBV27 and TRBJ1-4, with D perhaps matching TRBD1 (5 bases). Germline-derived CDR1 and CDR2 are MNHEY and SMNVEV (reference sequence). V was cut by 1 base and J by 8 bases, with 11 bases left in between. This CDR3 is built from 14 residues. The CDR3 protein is CASSLFAGNEKLFF. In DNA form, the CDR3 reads TGTGCCAGCAGTTTATTCGCAGGGAACGAAAAACTGTTTTTT.

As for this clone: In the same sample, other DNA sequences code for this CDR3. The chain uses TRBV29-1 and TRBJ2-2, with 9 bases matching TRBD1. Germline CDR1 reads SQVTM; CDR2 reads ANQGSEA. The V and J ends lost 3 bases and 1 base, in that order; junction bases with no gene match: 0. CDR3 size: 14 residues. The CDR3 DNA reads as TGCAGCGTTGAGGGACAGGGGAACACCGGGGAGCTGTTTTTT. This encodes CSVEGQGNTGELFF.

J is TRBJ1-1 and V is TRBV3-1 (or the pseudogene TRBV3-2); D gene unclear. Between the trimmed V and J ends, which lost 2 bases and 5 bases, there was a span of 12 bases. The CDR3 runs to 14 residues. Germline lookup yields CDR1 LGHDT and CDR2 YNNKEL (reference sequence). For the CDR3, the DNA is TGTGCCAGCAGCCAAACAGTTTGGCTAACTGAAGCTTTCTTT. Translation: CASSQTVWLTEAFF.

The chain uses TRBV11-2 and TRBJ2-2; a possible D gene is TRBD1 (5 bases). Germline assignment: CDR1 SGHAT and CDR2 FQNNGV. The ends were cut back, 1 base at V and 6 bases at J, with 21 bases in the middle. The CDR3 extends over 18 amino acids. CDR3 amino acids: CASSLVGGVQGNPGELFF. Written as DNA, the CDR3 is TGTGCCAGCAGCTTAGTCGGTGGGGTGCAGGGCAATCCCGGGGAGCTGTTTTTT.

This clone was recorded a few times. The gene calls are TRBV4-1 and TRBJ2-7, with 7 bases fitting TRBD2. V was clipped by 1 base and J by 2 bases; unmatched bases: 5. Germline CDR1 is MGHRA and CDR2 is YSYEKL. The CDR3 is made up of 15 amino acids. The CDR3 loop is CASSQVAGETYEQYF. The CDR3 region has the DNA TGCGCCAGCAGCCAAGTTGCGGGGGAGACCTACGAGCAGTACTTC.

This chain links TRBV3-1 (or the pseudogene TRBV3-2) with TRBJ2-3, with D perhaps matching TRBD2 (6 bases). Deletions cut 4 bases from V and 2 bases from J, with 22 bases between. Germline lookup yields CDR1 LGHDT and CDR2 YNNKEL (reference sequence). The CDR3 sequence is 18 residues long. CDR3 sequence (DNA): TGTGCCAGCAGCCCAAACACTCTAGCGACAAGAGCCACAGATACGCAGTATTTT. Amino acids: CASSPNTLATRATDTQYF.

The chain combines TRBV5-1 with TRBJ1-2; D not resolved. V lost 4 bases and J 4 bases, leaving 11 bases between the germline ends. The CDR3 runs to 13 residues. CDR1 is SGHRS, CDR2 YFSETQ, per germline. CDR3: CASSPGVSYGYTF. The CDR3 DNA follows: TGCGCCAGCAGCCCGGGAGTGAGCTATGGCTACACCTTC. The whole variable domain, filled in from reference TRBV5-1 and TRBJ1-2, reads KAGVTQTPRYLIKTRGQQVTLSCSPISGHRSVSWYQQTPGQGLQFLFEYFSETQRNKGNFPGRFSGRQFSNSRSEMNVSTLELGDSALYLCASSPGVSYGYTFGSGTRLTVV.